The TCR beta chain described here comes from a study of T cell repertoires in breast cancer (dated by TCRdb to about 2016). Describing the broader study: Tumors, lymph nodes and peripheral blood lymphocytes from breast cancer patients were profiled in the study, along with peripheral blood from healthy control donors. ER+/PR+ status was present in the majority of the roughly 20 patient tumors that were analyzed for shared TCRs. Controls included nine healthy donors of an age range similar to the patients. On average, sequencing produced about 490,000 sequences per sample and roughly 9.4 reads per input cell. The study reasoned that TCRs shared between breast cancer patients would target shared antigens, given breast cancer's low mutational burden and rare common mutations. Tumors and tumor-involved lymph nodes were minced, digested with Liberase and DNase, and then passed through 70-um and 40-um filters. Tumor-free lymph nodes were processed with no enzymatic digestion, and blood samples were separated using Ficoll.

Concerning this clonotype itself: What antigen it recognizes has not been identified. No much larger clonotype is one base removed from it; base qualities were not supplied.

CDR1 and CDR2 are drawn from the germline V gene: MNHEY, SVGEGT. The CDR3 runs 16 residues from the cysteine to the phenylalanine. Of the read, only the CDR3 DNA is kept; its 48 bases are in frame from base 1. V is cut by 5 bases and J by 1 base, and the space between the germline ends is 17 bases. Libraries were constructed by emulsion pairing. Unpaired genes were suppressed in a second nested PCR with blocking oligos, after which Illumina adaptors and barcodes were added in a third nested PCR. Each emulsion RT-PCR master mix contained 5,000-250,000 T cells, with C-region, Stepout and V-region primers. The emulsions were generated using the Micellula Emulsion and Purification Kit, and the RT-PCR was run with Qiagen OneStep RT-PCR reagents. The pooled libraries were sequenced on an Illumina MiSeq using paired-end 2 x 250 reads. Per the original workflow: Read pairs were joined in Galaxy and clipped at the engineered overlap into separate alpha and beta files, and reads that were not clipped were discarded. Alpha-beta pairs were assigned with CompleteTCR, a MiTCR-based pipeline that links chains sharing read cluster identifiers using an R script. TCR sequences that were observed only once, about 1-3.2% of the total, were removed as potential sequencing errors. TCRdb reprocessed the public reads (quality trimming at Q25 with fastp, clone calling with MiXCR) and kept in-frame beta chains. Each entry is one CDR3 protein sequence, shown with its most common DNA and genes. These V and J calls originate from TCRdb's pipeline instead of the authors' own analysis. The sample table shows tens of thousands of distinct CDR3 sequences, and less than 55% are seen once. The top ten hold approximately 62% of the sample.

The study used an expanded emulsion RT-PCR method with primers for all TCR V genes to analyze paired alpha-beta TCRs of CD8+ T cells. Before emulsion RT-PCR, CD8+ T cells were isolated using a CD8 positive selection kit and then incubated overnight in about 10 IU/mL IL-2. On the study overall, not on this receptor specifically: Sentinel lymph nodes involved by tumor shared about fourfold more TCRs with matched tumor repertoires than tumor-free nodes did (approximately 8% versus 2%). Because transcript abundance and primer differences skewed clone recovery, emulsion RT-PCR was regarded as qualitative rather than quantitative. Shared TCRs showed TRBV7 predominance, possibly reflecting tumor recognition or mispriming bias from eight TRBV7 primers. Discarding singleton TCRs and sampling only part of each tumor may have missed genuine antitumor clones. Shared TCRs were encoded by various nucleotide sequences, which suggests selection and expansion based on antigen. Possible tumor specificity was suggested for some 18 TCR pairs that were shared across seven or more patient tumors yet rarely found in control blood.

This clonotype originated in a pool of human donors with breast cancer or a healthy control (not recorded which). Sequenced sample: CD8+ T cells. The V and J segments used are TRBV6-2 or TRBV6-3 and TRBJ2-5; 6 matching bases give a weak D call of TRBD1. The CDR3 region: CASSQMRPGAQETQYF. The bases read TGTGCCAGCAGTCAGATGAGACCAGGGGCCCAAGAGACCCAGTACTTC.